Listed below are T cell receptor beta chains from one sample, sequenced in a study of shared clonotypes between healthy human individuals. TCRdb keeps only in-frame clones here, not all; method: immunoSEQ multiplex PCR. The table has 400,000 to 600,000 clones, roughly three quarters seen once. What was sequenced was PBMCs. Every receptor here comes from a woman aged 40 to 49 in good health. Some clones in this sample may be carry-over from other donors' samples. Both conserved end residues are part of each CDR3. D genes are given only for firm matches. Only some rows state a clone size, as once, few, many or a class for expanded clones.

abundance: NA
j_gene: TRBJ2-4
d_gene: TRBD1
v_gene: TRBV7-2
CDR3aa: CASSLWDRGRESIQYF
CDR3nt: TGTGCCAGCAGCTTGTGGGACAGGGGTAGGGAAAGCATTCAGTACTTC

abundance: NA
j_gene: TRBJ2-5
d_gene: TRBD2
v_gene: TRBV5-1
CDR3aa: CASRLAGGQETQYF
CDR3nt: TGCGCCAGCAGACTAGCGGGAGGGCAGGAGACCCAGTACTTC

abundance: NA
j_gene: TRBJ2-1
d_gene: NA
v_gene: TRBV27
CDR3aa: CASSLGSLNEQFF
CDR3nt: TGTGCCAGCAGTTTAGGTAGTCTCAATGAGCAGTTCTTC

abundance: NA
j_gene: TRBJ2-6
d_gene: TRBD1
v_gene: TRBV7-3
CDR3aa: CASSRGGTGSAGANVLTF
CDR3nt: TGTGCCAGCAGCCGGGGCGGGACAGGTTCGGCTGGGGCCAACGTCCTGACTTTC

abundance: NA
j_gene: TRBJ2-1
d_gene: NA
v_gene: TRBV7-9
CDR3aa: CASSLRRTYNEQFF
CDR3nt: TGTGCCAGCAGCTTACGGCGTACCTACAATGAGCAGTTCTTC

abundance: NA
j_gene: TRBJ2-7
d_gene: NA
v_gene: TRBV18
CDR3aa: CASSPLDYPYEQYF
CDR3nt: TGTGCCAGCTCACCACTTGACTACCCATACGAGCAGTACTTC

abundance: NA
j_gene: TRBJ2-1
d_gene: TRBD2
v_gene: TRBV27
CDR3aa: CASSTRWTSGSNGNEQFF
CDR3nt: TGTGCCAGCAGTACCCGCTGGACTAGCGGGAGTAATGGGAATGAGCAGTTCTTC

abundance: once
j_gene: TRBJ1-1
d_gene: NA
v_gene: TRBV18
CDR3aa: CASSPPVPRNTEAFF
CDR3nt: TGTGCCAGCTCACCACCGGTTCCGAGGAACACTGAAGCTTTCTTT

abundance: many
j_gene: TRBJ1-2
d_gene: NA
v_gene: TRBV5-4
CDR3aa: CASSLESEGSYYGYTF
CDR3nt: TGTGCCAGCAGCTTGGAGTCTGAGGGGTCTTACTATGGCTACACCTTC

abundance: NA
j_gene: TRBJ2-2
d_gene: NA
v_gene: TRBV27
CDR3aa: CASSLADHTGELFF
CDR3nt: TGTGCCAGCAGTTTAGCGGACCACACCGGGGAGCTGTTTTTT

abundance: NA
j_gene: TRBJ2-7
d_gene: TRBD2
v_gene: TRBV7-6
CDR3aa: CASSLVPLAGGKLYEQYF
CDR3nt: TGTGCCAGCAGCTTAGTCCCCTTAGCGGGAGGGAAACTCTACGAGCAGTACTTC

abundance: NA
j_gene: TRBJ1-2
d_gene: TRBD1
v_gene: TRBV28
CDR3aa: CASRGTGPYPYYGYTF
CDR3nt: TGTGCCAGCAGGGGGACAGGGCCTTATCCCTACTATGGCTACACCTTC

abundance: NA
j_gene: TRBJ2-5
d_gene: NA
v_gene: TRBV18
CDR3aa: CASSRAIQETQYF
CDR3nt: TGTGCCAGCTCCAGAGCCATACAAGAGACCCAGTACTTC

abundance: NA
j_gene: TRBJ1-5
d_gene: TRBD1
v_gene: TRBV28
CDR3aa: CASSGTGRVQPQHF
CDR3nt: TGTGCCAGCAGTGGGACAGGGAGGGTCCAGCCCCAGCATTTT

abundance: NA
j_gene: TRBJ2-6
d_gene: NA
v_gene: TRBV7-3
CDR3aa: CASSSDFPGANVLTF
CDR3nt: TGTGCCAGCAGCTCTGACTTCCCTGGGGCCAACGTCCTGACTTTC

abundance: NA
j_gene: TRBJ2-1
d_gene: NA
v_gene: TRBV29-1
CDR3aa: CSVEPGHNEQFF
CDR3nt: TGCAGCGTTGAGCCGGGGCACAATGAGCAGTTCTTC

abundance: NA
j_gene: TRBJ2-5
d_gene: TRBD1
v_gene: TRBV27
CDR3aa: CASSRDRGAQETQYF
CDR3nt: TGTGCCAGCAGTCGGGACAGGGGGGCCCAAGAGACCCAGTACTTC

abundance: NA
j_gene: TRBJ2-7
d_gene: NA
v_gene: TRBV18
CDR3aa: CASSPRGSYEQYF
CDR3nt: TGTGCCAGCTCGCCCCGAGGCAGCTACGAGCAGTACTTC

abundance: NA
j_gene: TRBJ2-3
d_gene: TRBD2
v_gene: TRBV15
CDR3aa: CATSRGLLAGSRREDTQYF
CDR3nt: TGTGCCACCAGCAGAGGCCTACTAGCGGGGTCTCGACGGGAGGATACGCAGTATTTT

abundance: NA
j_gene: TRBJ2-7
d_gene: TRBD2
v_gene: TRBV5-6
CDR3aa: CASSTPLAAVPYEQYF
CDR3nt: TGTGCCAGCAGCACCCCACTAGCGGCAGTACCTTACGAGCAGTACTTC

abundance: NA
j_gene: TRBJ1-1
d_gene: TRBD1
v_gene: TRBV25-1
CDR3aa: CASSGGQGHTEAFF
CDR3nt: TGTGCCAGCAGTGGGGGACAGGGCCACACTGAAGCTTTCTTT

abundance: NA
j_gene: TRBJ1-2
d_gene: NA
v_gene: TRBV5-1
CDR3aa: CASSLEGRNYGYTF
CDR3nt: TGCGCCAGCAGCTTGGAGGGGCGGAACTATGGCTACACCTTC

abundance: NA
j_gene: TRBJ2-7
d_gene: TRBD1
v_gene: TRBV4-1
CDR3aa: CASSPRTGGIYEQYF
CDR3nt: TGCGCCAGCAGCCCAAGAACAGGGGGAATCTACGAGCAGTACTTC

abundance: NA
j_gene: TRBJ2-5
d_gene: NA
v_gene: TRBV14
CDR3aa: CASSLPGGSGAETQYF
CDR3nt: TGTGCCAGCAGCCTTCCAGGAGGGAGCGGCGCAGAGACCCAGTACTTC

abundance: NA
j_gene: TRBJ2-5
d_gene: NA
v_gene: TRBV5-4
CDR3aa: CASSSAALGFQETQYF
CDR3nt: TGTGCCAGCAGCTCGGCCGCTCTGGGGTTTCAAGAGACCCAGTACTTC

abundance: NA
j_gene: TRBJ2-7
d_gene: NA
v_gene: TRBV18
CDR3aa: CASSPGTVRYF
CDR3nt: TGTGCCAGCTCACCGGGGACCGTTAGGTACTTC

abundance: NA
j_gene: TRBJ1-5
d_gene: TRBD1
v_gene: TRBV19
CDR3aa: CASSIFGGQYSNQPQHF
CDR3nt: TGTGCCAGTAGTATATTTGGGGGACAGTATAGCAATCAGCCCCAGCATTTT

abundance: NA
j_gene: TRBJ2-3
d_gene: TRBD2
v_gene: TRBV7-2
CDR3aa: CASSQTSGRRDTQYF
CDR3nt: TGTGCCAGCAGCCAGACTAGCGGGAGAAGAGATACGCAGTATTTT

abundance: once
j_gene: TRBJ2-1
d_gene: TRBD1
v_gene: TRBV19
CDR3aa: CASSPRDRGPKPEQFF
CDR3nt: TGTGCCAGTAGTCCGAGGGACAGGGGCCCCAAACCGGAGCAGTTCTTC

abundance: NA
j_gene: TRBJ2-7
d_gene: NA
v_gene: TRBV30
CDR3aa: CAWSATTLMGGKARAYEQYF
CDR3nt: TGTGCCTGGAGTGCCACTACCCTCATGGGCGGGAAGGCGAGAGCCTACGAGCAGTACTTC

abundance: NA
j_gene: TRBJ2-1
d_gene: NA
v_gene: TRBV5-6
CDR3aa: CASSFTVNEQFF
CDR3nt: TGTGCCAGCAGCTTTACGGTAAATGAGCAGTTCTTC

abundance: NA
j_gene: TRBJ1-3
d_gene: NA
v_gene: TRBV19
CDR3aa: CASSPRTERSAIYF
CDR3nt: TGTGCCAGTAGTCCGAGGACGGAACGGTCCGCCATATATTTT

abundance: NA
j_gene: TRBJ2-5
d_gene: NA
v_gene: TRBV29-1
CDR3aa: CSVEEDEPQYF
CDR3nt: TGCAGCGTTGAAGAGGATGAGCCCCAGTACTTC

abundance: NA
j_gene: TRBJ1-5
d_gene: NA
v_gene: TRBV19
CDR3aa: CASSIDSDQPQHF
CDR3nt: TGTGCCAGTAGTATAGATTCAGATCAGCCCCAGCATTTT

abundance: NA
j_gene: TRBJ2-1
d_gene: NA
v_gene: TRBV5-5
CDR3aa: CASSLEVWSGNEQFF
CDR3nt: TGTGCCAGCAGCTTAGAGGTCTGGAGTGGGAATGAGCAGTTCTTC

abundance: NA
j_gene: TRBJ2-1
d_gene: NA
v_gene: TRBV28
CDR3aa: CASASGQTYNEQFF
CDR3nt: TGTGCCAGCGCTTCTGGACAGACTTACAATGAGCAGTTCTTC

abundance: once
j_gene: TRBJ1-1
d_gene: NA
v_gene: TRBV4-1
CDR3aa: CASSPAGTGVPEAFF
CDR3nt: TGCGCCAGCAGCCCTGCCGGGACGGGGGTTCCTGAAGCTTTCTTT

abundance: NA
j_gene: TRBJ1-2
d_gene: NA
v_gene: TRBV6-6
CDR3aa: CASSYEGQSGHGYTF
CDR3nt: TGTGCCAGCAGTTACGAAGGACAGAGTGGTCATGGCTACACCTTC

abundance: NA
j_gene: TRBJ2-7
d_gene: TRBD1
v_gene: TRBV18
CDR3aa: CASSPDRWLYEQYF
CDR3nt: TGTGCCAGCTCACCGGACAGGTGGCTCTACGAGCAGTACTTC

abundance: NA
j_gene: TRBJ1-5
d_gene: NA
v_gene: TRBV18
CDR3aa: CASSPQGYGNQPQHF
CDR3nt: TGTGCCAGCTCCCCGCAGGGGTATGGCAATCAGCCCCAGCATTTT

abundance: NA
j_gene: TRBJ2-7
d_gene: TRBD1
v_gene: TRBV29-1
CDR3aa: CSVEFSGQGGEQYF
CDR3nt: TGCAGCGTTGAATTTTCCGGACAGGGAGGCGAGCAGTACTTC

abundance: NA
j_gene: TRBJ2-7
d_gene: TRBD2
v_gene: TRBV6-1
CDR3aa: CASMPGTTIYEQYF
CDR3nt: TGTGCCAGCATGCCTGGGACTACTATCTACGAGCAGTACTTC

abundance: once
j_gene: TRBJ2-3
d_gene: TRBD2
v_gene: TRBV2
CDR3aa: CASSAREVASTDTQYF
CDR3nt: TGTGCCAGCAGTGCGCGGGAGGTGGCTAGCACAGATACGCAGTATTTT

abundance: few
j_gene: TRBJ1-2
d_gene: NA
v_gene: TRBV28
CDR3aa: CASSLGRHYGYTF
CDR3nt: TGTGCCAGCAGTTTAGGACGTCACTATGGCTACACCTTC

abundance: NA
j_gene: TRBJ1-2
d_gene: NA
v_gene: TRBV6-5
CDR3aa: CASSRGGDGYTF
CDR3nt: TGTGCCAGCAGTAGGGGGGGGGATGGCTACACCTTC